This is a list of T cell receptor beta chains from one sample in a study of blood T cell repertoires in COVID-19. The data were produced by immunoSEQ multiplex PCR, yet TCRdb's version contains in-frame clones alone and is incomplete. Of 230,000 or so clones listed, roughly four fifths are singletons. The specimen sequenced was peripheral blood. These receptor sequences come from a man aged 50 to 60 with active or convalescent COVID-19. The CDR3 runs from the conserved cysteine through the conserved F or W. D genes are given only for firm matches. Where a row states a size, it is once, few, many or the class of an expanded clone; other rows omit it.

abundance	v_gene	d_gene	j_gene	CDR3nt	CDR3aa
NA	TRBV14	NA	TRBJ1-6	TGTGCCAGCAGCCAACGGAGCTCCTATAATTCACCCCTCCACTTT	CASSQRSSYNSPLHF
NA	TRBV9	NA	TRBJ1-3	TGTGCCAGCAGCGTAACAGGGCTTGCAGGAAACACCATATATTTT	CASSVTGLAGNTIYF
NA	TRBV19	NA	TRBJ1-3	TGTGCCAGTAGTATGCAAGGGCGCGGGGGAAACACCATATATTTT	CASSMQGRGGNTIYF
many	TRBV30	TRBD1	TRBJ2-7	TGTGCCTGGAACGGACAGGGAATCGACGAGCAGTACTTC	CAWNGQGIDEQYF
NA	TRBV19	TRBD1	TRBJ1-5	TGTGCCAGTGCTTCCGGGACAGACCTACTTAATAGCAATCAGCCCCAGCATTTT	CASASGTDLLNSNQPQHF
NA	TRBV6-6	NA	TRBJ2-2	TGTGCCAGCAGTGACAGAGGCACCGGGGAGCTGTTTTTT	CASSDRGTGELFF
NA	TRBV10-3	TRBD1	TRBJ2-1	TGTGCCATCAGTGAAGGGGGACAGGGAAACAATGAGCAGTTCTTC	CAISEGGQGNNEQFF
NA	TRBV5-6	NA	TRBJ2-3	TGTGCCAGCAGCGCCTGGCGGGGGCCCGCAGATACGCAGTATTTT	CASSAWRGPADTQYF
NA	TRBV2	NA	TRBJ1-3	TGTGCCAGCAGTGAACTACGGTTCTCTGGAAACACCATATATTTT	CASSELRFSGNTIYF
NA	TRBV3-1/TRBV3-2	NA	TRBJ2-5	TGTGCCAGCAGCTCGGATGCCAGGCGAGAGACCCAGTACTTC	CASSSDARRETQYF
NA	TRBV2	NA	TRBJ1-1	TGTGCCAGCAGCGTCCACAGGGCCGATGGAGCTTTCTTT	CASSVHRADGAFF
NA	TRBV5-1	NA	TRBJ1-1	TGCGCCAGCAGCGTGGACACCTTCACTGAAGCTTTCTTT	CASSVDTFTEAFF
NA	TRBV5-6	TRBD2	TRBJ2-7	TGTGCCAGCAGCTCGGGGCGGGGGGCTGGCTACGAGCAGTACTTC	CASSSGRGAGYEQYF
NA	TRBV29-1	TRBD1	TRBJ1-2	TGCAGCGTTGAAAAAATGCAGGGGGTCCAGGGCTACACCTTC	CSVEKMQGVQGYTF
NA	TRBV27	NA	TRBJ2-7	TGTGCCAGCAGTATGGGGGGCTACGAGCAGTACTTC	CASSMGGYEQYF
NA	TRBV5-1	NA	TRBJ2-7	TGCGCCAGCAGCTTGGAGGACAGTACCTACGAGCAGTACTTC	CASSLEDSTYEQYF
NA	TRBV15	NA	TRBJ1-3	TGTGCCACCAGCAGAGATTTCAGGGACTCTGGAAACACCATATATTTT	CATSRDFRDSGNTIYF
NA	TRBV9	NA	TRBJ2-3	TGTGCCAGCAGCGTAGGGCTTAGGCGGTCCACAGATACGCAGTATTTT	CASSVGLRRSTDTQYF
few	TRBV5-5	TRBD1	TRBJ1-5	TGTGCCAGCAGCCGTGGACAGGCTCGCAATCAGCCCCAGCATTTT	CASSRGQARNQPQHF
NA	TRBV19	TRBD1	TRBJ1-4	TGTGCCAGTAGTACACTCCGGGACAGGGAGAATGAAAAACTGTTTTTT	CASSTLRDRENEKLFF
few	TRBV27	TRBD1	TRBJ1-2	TGTGCCAGCAGCCAGACTCCGGGACAGGGCTATGGCTACACCTTC	CASSQTPGQGYGYTF
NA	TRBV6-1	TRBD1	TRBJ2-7	TGTGCCAGCAGTGAGGGGACAGGGATAGGGGGCGAGCAGTACTTC	CASSEGTGIGGEQYF
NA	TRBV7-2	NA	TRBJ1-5	TGTGCCAGCACCGGGTCAGGGGATCAGCCCCAGCATTTT	CASTGSGDQPQHF
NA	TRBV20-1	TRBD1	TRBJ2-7	TGCAGTGCTAGTGGCCAGGGGGCCTACGAGCAGTACTTC	CSASGQGAYEQYF
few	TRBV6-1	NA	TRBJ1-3	TGTGCCAGCAGTGACAGGGCTGGAAACACCATATATTTT	CASSDRAGNTIYF
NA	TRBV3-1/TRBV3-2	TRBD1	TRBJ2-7	TGTGCCAGCAGCAAGGGACAGGGCAGGTCCTACGAGCAGTACTTC	CASSKGQGRSYEQYF
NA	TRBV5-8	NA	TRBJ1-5	TGTGCCAGCAGCTGGTACTGGGGGGAGGGTGATCAGCCCCAGCATTTT	CASSWYWGEGDQPQHF
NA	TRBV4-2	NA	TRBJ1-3	TGTGCCAGCAGCCAAGAAAGGCAGGGGCCTGGAAACACCATATATTTT	CASSQERQGPGNTIYF
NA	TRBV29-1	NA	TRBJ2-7	TGCAGCGTTGCCACTACGTCCTCCTACGAGCAGTACTTC	CSVATTSSYEQYF
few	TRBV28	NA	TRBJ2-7	TGTGCCAGCAGTCCACAGGGCTACGAGCAGTACTTC	CASSPQGYEQYF
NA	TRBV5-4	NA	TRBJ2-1	TGTGCCAGCAGCCCGGACTGGGGAAAGTATAATGAGCAGTTCTTC	CASSPDWGKYNEQFF
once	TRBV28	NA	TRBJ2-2	TGTGCCAGCGCGGGGCGGTGGTTGAGAACCGGGGAGCTGTTTTTT	CASAGRWLRTGELFF
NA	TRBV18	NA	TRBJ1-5	TGTGCCAGCTCAGGAGGGGACGGTCAGCCCCAGCATTTT	CASSGGDGQPQHF
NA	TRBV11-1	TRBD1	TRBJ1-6	TGTGCCAGCAGCTTGGGACAGGGTAATTCACCCCTCCACTTT	CASSLGQGNSPLHF
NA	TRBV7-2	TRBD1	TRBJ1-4	TGTGCCAGCAGAGTAGGGACAGGGGTTGAAAAACTGTTTTTT	CASRVGTGVEKLFF
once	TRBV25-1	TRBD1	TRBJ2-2	TGTGCCAGCAGTCAGGGGGCGCTTCCCGGGGAGCTGTTTTTT	CASSQGALPGELFF
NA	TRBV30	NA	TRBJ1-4	TGTGCCTCGACGACAGGAAACGTAAAACTGTTTTTT	CASTTGNVKLFF
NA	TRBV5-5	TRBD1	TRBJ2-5	TGTGCCAGCACCCTTGTGACAGGGAAAGAGACCCAGTACTTC	CASTLVTGKETQYF
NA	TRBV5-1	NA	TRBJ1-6	TGCGCCAGCAGCTTGGAGCCGAGCTCCTATAATTCACCCCTCCACTTT	CASSLEPSSYNSPLHF
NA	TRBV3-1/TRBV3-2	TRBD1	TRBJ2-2	TGTGCCAGCAGCCAAGGGACAGGGTTAACCGGGGAGCTGTTTTTT	CASSQGTGLTGELFF
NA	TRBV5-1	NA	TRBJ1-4	TGCGCCAGCAGCCCTGGACAGACCGTTAATGAAAAACTGTTTTTT	CASSPGQTVNEKLFF
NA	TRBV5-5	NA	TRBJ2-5	TGTGCCAGCAGCACGGTCCCCTTAGAGACCCAGTACTTC	CASSTVPLETQYF